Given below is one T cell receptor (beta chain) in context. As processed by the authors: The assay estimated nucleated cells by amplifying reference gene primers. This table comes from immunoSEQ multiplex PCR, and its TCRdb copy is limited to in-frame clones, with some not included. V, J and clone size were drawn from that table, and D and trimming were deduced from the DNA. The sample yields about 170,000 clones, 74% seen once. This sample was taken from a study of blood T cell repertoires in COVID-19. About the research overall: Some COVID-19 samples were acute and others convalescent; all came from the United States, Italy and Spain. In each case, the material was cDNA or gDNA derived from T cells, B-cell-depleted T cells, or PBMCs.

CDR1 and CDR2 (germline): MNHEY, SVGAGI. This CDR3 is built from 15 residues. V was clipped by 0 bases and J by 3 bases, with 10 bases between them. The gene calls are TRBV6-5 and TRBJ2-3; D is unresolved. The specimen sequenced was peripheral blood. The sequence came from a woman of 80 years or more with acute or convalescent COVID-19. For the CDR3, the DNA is TGTGCCAGCAGTTACTCGTGGCAGGATACAGATACGCAGTATTTT. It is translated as CASSYSWQDTDTQYF.